Included here is one T cell receptor (beta chain) sequence, with context. Its target is unknown. The entry originates in a study of T cell responses to AZD1222 COVID-19 vaccine. The overall study: Timing groups of about 4 and about 12 weeks for second doses were pooled.

General study findings and limits: Only a handful of people who got AZD1222 tested seropositive at baseline.

Trimming shortened V by 2 bases and J by 5 bases, and 14 bases separated the two germline ends. Germline values: CDR1 SGHDT, CDR2 YYEEEE. The CDR3 runs 15 residues. The repertoire was sequenced with immunoSEQ multiplex PCR; TCRdb's copy has only in-frame clones and lacks some. The sample shows fewer than 120,000 clones, 87% of them seen only once. This TCR came from an adult in good health. The gene calls are TRBV5-6 and TRBJ2-1; D gene ambiguous. Sample: peripheral blood, taken on day 0 of AZD1222 vaccination. The CDR3 nucleotides are TGTGCCAGCAGCTTATTTGCCGTGGGCGACAATGAGCAGTTCTTC. It specifies CASSLFAVGDNEQFF.